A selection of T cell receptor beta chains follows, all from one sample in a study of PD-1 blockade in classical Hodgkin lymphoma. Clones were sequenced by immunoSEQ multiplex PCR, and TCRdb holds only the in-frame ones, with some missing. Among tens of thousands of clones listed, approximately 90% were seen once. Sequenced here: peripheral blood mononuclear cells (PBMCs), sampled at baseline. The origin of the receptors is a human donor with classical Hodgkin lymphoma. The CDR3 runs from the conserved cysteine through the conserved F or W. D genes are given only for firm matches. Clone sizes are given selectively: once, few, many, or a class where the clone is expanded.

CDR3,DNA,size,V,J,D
CASSLERRNGGQYF,TGTGCCAGCAGCTTGGAGCGGCGAAATGGGGGGCAGTACTTC,-,TRBV5-6,TRBJ2-7,-
CASSRRTGPDTEAFF,TGCGCCAGCAGCCGCCGGACAGGGCCGGACACTGAAGCTTTCTTT,once,TRBV5-1,TRBJ1-1,TRBD1
CASSLPPSGEQFF,TGTGCCAGCAGCTTACCCCCTAGCGGGGAGCAGTTCTTC,-,TRBV7-2,TRBJ2-1,TRBD2
CASREAGYITGELFF,TGCGCCAGCCGGGAGGCGGGGTACATCACCGGGGAGCTGTTTTTT,-,TRBV5-1,TRBJ2-2,TRBD2
CATSRDRGATGNTIYF,TGTGCCACCAGCAGAGATCGGGGGGCGACTGGAAACACCATATATTTT,-,TRBV15,TRBJ1-3,-
CASRLVELGTGNTGELFF,TGTGCAAGTCGCTTAGTAGAATTGGGGACAGGGAACACCGGGGAGCTGTTTTTT,-,TRBV12-2,TRBJ2-2,-
CAWSVVQGDQAFF,TGTGCCTGGAGTGTAGTGCAGGGCGACCAAGCTTTCTTT,few,TRBV30,TRBJ1-1,-
CASSLGVSETQYF,TGCGCCAGCAGCTTGGGTGTATCGGAGACCCAGTACTTC,-,TRBV5-1,TRBJ2-5,-
CASSAGDRMAFF,TGTGCCAGCAGCGCTGGGGACAGAATGGCTTTCTTT,-,TRBV25-1,TRBJ1-1,TRBD1
CASSIVDTGHTEAFF,TGTGCCAGTAGTATAGTCGACACTGGACACACTGAAGCTTTCTTT,-,TRBV19,TRBJ1-1,-
CASSLEGGGRTEAFF,TGCGCCAGCAGCTTGGAGGGTGGGGGCCGGACTGAAGCTTTCTTT,-,TRBV5-1,TRBJ1-1,-
CASSLPGQGASEQYF,TGTGCCAGCAGCCTGCCGGGACAGGGGGCTAGCGAGCAGTACTTC,-,TRBV28,TRBJ2-7,TRBD1
CASSKGLEDLNEQFF,TGTGCCAGCAGTAAGGGACTTGAGGATCTCAATGAGCAGTTCTTC,-,TRBV6-6,TRBJ2-1,-
CASSQDSGYGYTF,TGCGCCAGCAGCCAAGATTCAGGCTATGGCTACACCTTC,-,TRBV4-3,TRBJ1-2,-
CATSRRQGMTYEQYF,TGTGCCACCAGCAGAAGACAGGGGATGACCTACGAGCAGTACTTC,-,TRBV15,TRBJ2-7,TRBD1
CASSTTDSIYGYTF,TGTGCCAGTAGTACAACGGACAGTATCTATGGCTACACCTTC,-,TRBV19,TRBJ1-2,-
CASSVIYNSPLHF,TGTGCCAGCAGCGTAATCTATAATTCACCCCTCCACTTT,few,TRBV7-9,TRBJ1-6,-
CASSLGTGRETQYF,TGCGCCAGCAGCTTGGGGACAGGGAGAGAGACCCAGTACTTC,-,TRBV5-1,TRBJ2-5,TRBD1
CASSLGSGLKETQYF,TGTGCCAGCAGCTTAGGGTCGGGGTTAAAAGAGACCCAGTACTTC,-,TRBV7-9,TRBJ2-5,-
CASSKGVRGVGRDGYTF,TGTGCCAGCAGCAAAGGGGTGAGGGGCGTTGGTCGAGATGGCTACACCTTC,-,TRBV21-1,TRBJ1-2,-
CASSSWGLAGNEQFF,TGCGCCAGCAGCTCCTGGGGGCTCGCTGGCAATGAGCAGTTCTTC,-,TRBV4-1,TRBJ2-1,-
CASSEAGLAGRYEQYF,TGTGCCAGCAGTGAAGCCGGACTAGCGGGGAGATACGAGCAGTACTTC,-,TRBV2,TRBJ2-7,TRBD2
CASSAPGTGVNTGELFF,TGCGCCAGCAGCGCACCCGGGACAGGGGTGAACACCGGGGAGCTGTTTTTT,-,TRBV4-1,TRBJ2-2,TRBD1
CASSLNRQQAEAFF,TGTGCCAGCAGCTTAAACCGACAACAGGCTGAAGCTTTCTTT,-,TRBV7-9,TRBJ1-1,-